This TCR beta chain was recovered during a study of blood T cell repertoires in COVID-19. Study context: Sample material is recorded as cDNA or gDNA derived from T cells, B-cell-depleted T cells, or PBMCs.

Original data processing: Researchers report that nucleated cell counts were estimated from reference gene primer amplification. Here immunoSEQ multiplex PCR was the method, and the copy in TCRdb shows in-frame clones only, minus some. The DNA was the basis for D and trimming; V, J and clone size are from that table. The sample has hundreds of thousands of clones; 85% to 90% are singletons. Those enrolled, adults aged about 18 to 95 years, came from roughly 23 US areas. The study counted Cohort 3 donors as recovered given two negative PCRs, clearance, or symptom resolution. This clonotype was sampled from a woman aged 30 to 39 who had recovered from COVID-19. Sequenced sample: PBMCs or T cells enriched from blood (not recorded which).

The DNA of the CDR3 is TGCGCCAGCAGCCAAGCCGTTGCGGGAGTGGCCTACAATGAGCAGTTCTTC. Its protein is CASSQAVAGVAYNEQFF. The V and J genes are TRBV4-1 and TRBJ2-1; TRBD2 agrees at 7 bases. Germline loops: CDR1 MGHRA, CDR2 YSYEKL. V dropped 1 base and J dropped 2; count of bases not matched to a gene: 8. The CDR3 length is 17 residues.